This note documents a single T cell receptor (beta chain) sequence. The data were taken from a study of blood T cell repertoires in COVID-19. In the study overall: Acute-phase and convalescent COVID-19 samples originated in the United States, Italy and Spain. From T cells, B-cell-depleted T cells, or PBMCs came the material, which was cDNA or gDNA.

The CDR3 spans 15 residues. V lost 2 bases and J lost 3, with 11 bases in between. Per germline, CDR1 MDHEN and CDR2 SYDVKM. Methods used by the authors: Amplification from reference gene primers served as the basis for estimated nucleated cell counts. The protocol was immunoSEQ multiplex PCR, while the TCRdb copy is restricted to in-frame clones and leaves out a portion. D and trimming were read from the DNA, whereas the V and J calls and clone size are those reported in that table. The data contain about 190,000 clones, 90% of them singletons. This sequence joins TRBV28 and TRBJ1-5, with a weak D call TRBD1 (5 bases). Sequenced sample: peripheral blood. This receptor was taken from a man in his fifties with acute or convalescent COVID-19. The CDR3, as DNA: TGTGCCAGCAGTTTAGCGGGGGAGGTCAATCAGCCCCAGCATTTT. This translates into CASSLAGEVNQPQHF.